A single sample gave rise to the 31 T cell receptor beta chains below, sequenced in a study of blood T cell repertoires in COVID-19. Profiling relied on immunoSEQ multiplex PCR, and the TCRdb table lists in-frame clones only, not all of them. The sample includes 210,000 or so clones, 75% to 90% of them seen just once. Sequencing was done on a sample of peripheral blood. All receptors come from a human donor in a cohort sampled during active COVID-19.

The rearrangement links TRBV10-3 to TRBJ2-7, with a weak D call TRBD2 (6 bases). The CDR3 has 15 amino acids. The V gene lost 4 bases and the J gene lost 1 base, with 14 bases spanning the gap. Germline CDR1 reads ENHRY; CDR2 reads SYGVKD. The CDR3 DNA is TGTGCCATCAGTGGGAGGGGAATAGGGTCCTACGAGCAGTACTTC. Its protein product is CAISGRGIGSYEQYF.

This chain links TRBV9 with TRBJ2-1; tentative D call: TRBD2 (6 bases). V gave up 4 bases and J gave up 6 bases, with 17 bases separating them. Germline CDR1 is SGDLS and CDR2 is YYNGEE. The CDR3 extends over 15 amino acids. The CDR3 region has the DNA TGTGCCAGCAGCCCGAGACTAGTTCAGGCCAATGAGCAGTTCTTC. Amino acids: CASSPRLVQANEQFF.

The rearrangement links TRBV10-3 to TRBJ2-5; 12 bases fit TRBD2. The CDR3 totals 17 residues. V shed 1 base and J 3 bases; nucleotides not matched to a gene: 6. CDR1 is ENHRY, CDR2 SYGVKD, per germline. CDR3 DNA sequence: TGTGCCATCAGTGAGTACGGGACTAGCGGGCCCAAAGAGACCCAGTACTTC. Its protein product is CAISEYGTSGPKETQYF.

In this sample, this clone turned up once. The chain couples TRBV6-6 to TRBJ1-2; the match to TRBD1 covers 8 bases. CDR1 is MNHNY, CDR2 SVGAGI, per germline (reference sequence). The V and J ends lost 8 bases and 4 bases, in that order; junction bases with no gene match: 6. CDR3 length equals 13 residues. The CDR3 sequence is CASGQGALYGYTF. CDR3 DNA: TGTGCCAGCGGACAGGGTGCCCTCTATGGCTACACCTTC.

This clone was observed a single time. The chain combines TRBV5-1 with TRBJ2-5; 11 bases fit TRBD2. The CDR3 totals 17 residues. Per germline, CDR1 SGHRS and CDR2 YFSETQ. V shed 0 bases and J 3 bases; nucleotides not matched to a gene: 7. CDR3 in DNA: TGCGCCAGCAGCTTGGTAGCGGGAGGGACGGGGAAAGAGACCCAGTACTTC. Its translation is CASSLVAGGTGKETQYF.

This chain connects TRBV5-1 to TRBJ2-7, with D hard to call. Trimming removed 4 bases from V and 6 bases from J, with 20 bases in between. There are 15 residues in the CDR3. From germline, CDR1 is SGHRS and CDR2 YFSETQ. In nucleotides, the CDR3 is TGCGCCAGCAGCGCCTCCGGTGCCTCGGTTCGCGAGCAGTACTTC. Its protein is CASSASGASVREQYF.

This chain joins TRBV24-1 and TRBJ1-1; TRBD1 might be the D (6 bases). V was trimmed by 0 bases and J by 11 bases, leaving 12 bases between them. The CDR3 is 13 amino acids. Germline V gene lookup returns CDR1 KGHDR and CDR2 SFDVKD. The CDR3: CATSDLTGQRAFF. The DNA of the CDR3 is TGTGCCACCAGTGATTTGACAGGGCAGAGGGCTTTCTTT.

This CDR3 reads CASSYDRGTGYTF. The CDR3 DNA follows: TGTGCCAGCAGTTACGACAGGGGGACTGGCTACACCTTC. J is TRBJ1-2 and V is TRBV6-2 or TRBV6-3; TRBD1 matches at 9 bases. This CDR3 is built from 13 residues. V lost 2 bases and J lost 7; bases outside the gene matches: 2. Germline V lookup: CDR1 MNHEY, CDR2 SVGEGT.

The chain joins TRBV30 to TRBJ1-1, with D possibly matching TRBD1 (6 bases). Between the trimmed V and J ends, which lost 2 bases and 4 bases, there was a span of 14 bases. This CDR3 contains 14 residues. Germline V gene sequence: CDR1 GTSNPN, CDR2 SVGIG (reference sequence). CDR3 in amino acids: CAWSIRTAGTEAFF. CDR3 in DNA: TGTGCCTGGAGTATTCGGACAGCCGGCACTGAAGCTTTCTTT.

This chain joins TRBV24-1 and TRBJ2-7; 10 positions agree with TRBD1. This CDR3 comprises 16 residues. The germline V gene encodes CDR1 KGHDR and CDR2 SFDVKD. V was pared by 3 bases and J by 5 bases, with 9 bases of the junction left unmatched. The CDR3 here is CATSDPRDRGKHEQYF. CDR3 in DNA: TGTGCCACCAGTGATCCCCGGGACAGGGGAAAGCACGAGCAGTACTTC.

V and J are TRBV5-4 and TRBJ2-1; TRBD2 might be the D (6 bases). The CDR3 consists of 15 residues. Trimming shortened V by 0 bases and J by 10 bases, and 17 bases separated the two germline ends. Germline CDR1 reads SGHNT; CDR2 reads YYREEE (reference sequence). The CDR3 coding sequence is TGTGCCAGCAGCTTGGAATCACCTAGCGAGGGAGAGCAGTTCTTC. Its protein is CASSLESPSEGEQFF.

V usage is TRBV2 and J usage is TRBJ2-4; D not resolved. The CDR3 sequence is 14 residues long. The V end was cut by 4 bases, the J end by 0 bases, with 7 bases between. CDR1 is SNHLY, CDR2 FYNNEI, per germline. The CDR3, as DNA: TGTGCCAGCAGTGGGAGCTTAGCCAAAAACATTCAGTACTTC. Protein: CASSGSLAKNIQYF.

The chain carries TRBV15 and TRBJ2-2; D not certain. Trimming removed 1 base at V and 4 bases at J, with 10 bases between. CDR1 is LNHNV and CDR2 is YYDKDF in the germline V gene (reference sequence). This CDR3 is built from 15 residues. CDR3 DNA sequence: TGTGCCACCAGCAGAGGTGGTCAGGCCACCGGGGAGCTGTTTTTT. This codes for CATSRGGQATGELFF.

This clone was seen just once. V and J are TRBV28 and TRBJ2-7; D uncertain. The CDR3 is 13 residues long. Germline CDR1 reads MDHEN; CDR2 reads SYDVKM. V shed 2 bases and J shed 4 bases, with 9 bases lying between them. The CDR3 spells CASSLKARYEQYF. As DNA, the CDR3 is TGTGCCAGCAGTTTAAAAGCGAGGTACGAGCAGTACTTC.

This clone showed up just a few times. The rearrangement links TRBV4-1 to TRBJ1-2; 8 bases line up with TRBD1. This CDR3 comprises 15 residues. Germline CDR1 reads MGHRA; CDR2 reads YSYEKL. Trimming at V came to 0 bases and at J to 6 bases, leaving 6 bases not matched to a gene. CDR3 protein: CASSQDPRGRDGYTF. The CDR3 DNA follows: TGCGCCAGCAGCCAAGATCCCAGGGGGCGGGATGGCTACACCTTC.

The chain has TRBV6-6 and TRBJ1-5; D gene uncertain. Germline CDR1 is MNHNY and CDR2 is SVGAGI (reference sequence). Trimming pared 5 bases from V and 2 bases from J, leaving 16 bases between. This CDR3 contains 16 residues. CDR3 bases: TGTGCCAGCAGTGCCGACATCGGAACCGGCAATCAGCCCCAGCATTTT. Its translation: CASSADIGTGNQPQHF.

The J gene is TRBJ2-1, the V gene TRBV19; a possible D gene is TRBD2 (7 bases). Germline-derived CDR1 and CDR2 are LNHDA and SQIVND (reference sequence). V lost 6 bases, J lost 8 bases, and 17 bases lay in between. There are 14 residues in the CDR3. The CDR3 loop reads CASRPKGGLDEQFF. CDR3 nucleotides: TGTGCCAGTAGACCAAAGGGGGGGCTAGATGAGCAGTTCTTC.

By sample share, this clone is medium-sized (0.01 to 0.1%). The chain employs TRBV27 and TRBJ2-7; tentative D call: TRBD1 (5 bases). CDR3 length equals 13 residues. Trimming pared 9 bases from V and 2 bases from J, leaving 14 bases between. CDR1 MNHEY and CDR2 SMNVEV come from the germline V gene (reference sequence). Written as DNA, the CDR3 is TGTGCCAGTTCCCCAGGGCAAGCCTACGAGCAGTACTTC. It specifies CASSPGQAYEQYF.

The rearrangement joins TRBV7-2 to TRBJ1-1; D unclear. The V and J ends lost 1 base and 0 bases respectively, with 9 bases between them. CDR1 SGHTA and CDR2 FQGNSA come from the germline V gene. The length of the CDR3 is 15 residues. For the CDR3, the DNA is TGTGCCAGCAGCTTAGTGCAGTCAATGAACACTGAAGCTTTCTTT. Translated, it gives CASSLVQSMNTEAFF.

The chain combines TRBV2 with TRBJ2-4, with D maybe TRBD2 (5 bases). The CDR3 loop spans 15 amino acids. V shed 1 base and J shed 3 bases, with 10 bases lying between them. CDR1 and CDR2 from the germline V gene are SNHLY and FYNNEI. CDR3 nucleotide sequence: TGTGCCAGCAGTGAAGGAGGGCTAGGCAAAAACATTCAGTACTTC. Amino acid sequence: CASSEGGLGKNIQYF.

The chain couples TRBV7-2 to TRBJ2-3, with TRBD1 matching over 7 bases. Germline V gene sequence: CDR1 SGHTA, CDR2 FQGNSA. The CDR3 totals 16 residues. With V trimmed by 4 bases and J by 0 bases, 7 bases remained unmatched. The DNA for the CDR3 is TGTGCCAGCAGCTCCTTCGGGACAGTAAGCACAGATACGCAGTATTTT. This encodes CASSSFGTVSTDTQYF. Full variable domain (outside the CDR3, taken from reference TRBV7-2 and TRBJ2-3): GAGVSQSPSNKVTEKGKDVELRCDPISGHTALYWYRQSLGQGLEFLIYFQGNSAPDKSGLPSDRFSAERTGGSVSTLTIQRTQQEDSAVYLCASSSFGTVSTDTQYFGPGTRLTVL.

This rearrangement joins TRBV3-1 (or the pseudogene TRBV3-2) to TRBJ2-5; D is perhaps TRBD2 (5 bases). Germline values: CDR1 LGHDT, CDR2 YNNKEL (reference sequence). CDR3 length: 13 amino acids. The V gene lost 7 bases and the J gene lost 1 base, with 10 bases spanning the gap. CDR3 sequence: CASTEGSQETQYF. CDR3 in DNA: TGTGCCAGCACCGAGGGCTCCCAAGAGACCCAGTACTTC.

The chain carries TRBV30 and TRBJ2-7, with TRBD2 identical over 8 bases. There are 14 residues in the CDR3. Germline CDR1 is GTSNPN and CDR2 is SVGIG (reference sequence). J gave up 3 bases and V 3 bases, and 7 bases lay outside the gene matches. CDR3 in amino acids: CAWSPGTSHYEQYF. As DNA, the CDR3 is TGTGCCTGGAGCCCCGGGACTAGTCACTACGAGCAGTACTTC.

The chain couples TRBV6-5 to TRBJ2-3; 11 positions agree with TRBD2. CDR3 length: 15 amino acids. J gave up 4 bases and V 5 bases, and 5 bases lay outside the gene matches. Germline assignment: CDR1 MNHEY and CDR2 SVGAGI. CDR3 sequence (DNA): TGTGCCAGCAGTAACCCGGGACTAGCGGCAGATACGCAGTATTTT. Amino acid sequence: CASSNPGLAADTQYF.

This rearrangement joins TRBV18 to TRBJ1-2; weak D call: TRBD1 (5 bases). Germline V CDR1 and CDR2: KGHSH, LQKENI. CDR3 size: 15 residues. The V end was cut by 7 bases, the J end by 2 bases, with 17 bases between. CDR3 DNA: TGTGCCAGCTTATTCGACAGAGGCCTGAACTATGGCTACACCTTC. This codes for CASLFDRGLNYGYTF.

V usage is TRBV5-5 and J usage is TRBJ1-2; 8 bases fit TRBD1. This CDR3 contains 14 residues. Germline CDR1 is SGHKS and CDR2 is YYEKEE (reference sequence). V was pared by 4 bases and J by 3 bases, with 5 bases of the junction left unmatched. CDR3 sequence reads: CASSGGQGHYGYTF. The CDR3 DNA is TGTGCCAGCAGCGGCGGACAGGGACACTATGGCTACACCTTC.

This rearrangement joins TRBV27 to TRBJ2-7, with TRBD1 identical over 10 bases. The CDR3 runs to 15 residues. J gave up 2 bases and V 7 bases, and 8 bases lay outside the gene matches. Looked up from germline, CDR1 is MNHEY and CDR2 is SMNVEV (reference sequence). CDR3 nucleotides: TGTGCCAGCACCAACACGGGGACAGGGGCCTACGAGCAGTACTTC. Amino acids: CASTNTGTGAYEQYF.

The chain recombines TRBV28 with TRBJ1-1; D uncertain. Trimming shortened V by 3 bases and J by 0 bases, and 8 bases separated the two germline ends. Germline loops: CDR1 MDHEN, CDR2 SYDVKM. The CDR3 contains 14 residues. The CDR3 DNA reads TGTGCCAGCAGTTTTCGACAAATGAACACTGAAGCTTTCTTT. It encodes CASSFRQMNTEAFF.

As regards this clone: The same CDR3 arises from other DNA sequences in this sample as well. V and J are TRBV19 and TRBJ1-2, with 8 nucleotides matching TRBD1. The CDR3 has 14 amino acids. CDR1 LNHDA and CDR2 SQIVND come from the germline V gene (reference sequence). V shed 5 bases, J shed 5 bases, and the junction held 7 bases outside the gene matches. DNA for the CDR3: TGTGCCAGTAGTCCAAGAGGACAGGGATATGGCTACACCTTC. Translated, it gives CASSPRGQGYGYTF.

The sample holds one count of this clone. The chain uses TRBV19 and TRBJ2-7; D might be TRBD2 (6 bases). Germline V gene data show CDR1 as LNHDA and CDR2 as SQIVND (reference sequence). The length of the CDR3 is 14 residues. Trimming left V 2 bases short and J 7 bases short, with 15 bases between. This CDR3 reads CASSIRRDWEEQYF. CDR3 coding DNA: TGTGCCAGTAGTATACGGAGGGACTGGGAAGAGCAGTACTTC.

This sequence joins TRBV2 and TRBJ2-4; 7 nucleotides align to TRBD2. The germline gives CDR1 SNHLY, CDR2 FYNNEI. V lost 5 bases, J lost 3 bases, and 4 bases stayed unmatched. The CDR3 has 14 amino acids. The CDR3 DNA reads TGTGCCAGCAGTTCTAGCGGCAACAAAAACATTCAGTACTTC. This encodes CASSSSGNKNIQYF.